This TCR beta chain appears in the sequencing data of a study of blood T cell repertoires in COVID-19. Study-wide context: Samples representing acute and convalescent COVID-19 were sourced from the United States, Italy and Spain.

The trim removed 8 bases at V and 3 bases at J, leaving 3 bases unmatched. The germline V gene encodes CDR1 WNHNN and CDR2 SYGVQD (reference sequence). The CDR3 has 13 amino acids. Sequencing was performed with immunoSEQ multiplex PCR; in TCRdb, only in-frame clones are kept and a portion is missing. This sample has some 49,000 clones, with more than 85% found just once. The TCR sequence derives from a middle-aged man with active COVID-19. The specimen sequenced was peripheral blood. This rearrangement joins TRBV10-1 to TRBJ2-3; 9 nucleotides align to TRBD2. CDR3 region: CASGAGGTDTQYF. CDR3 nucleotide sequence: TGCGCCAGCGGAGCGGGGGGAACAGATACGCAGTATTTT.